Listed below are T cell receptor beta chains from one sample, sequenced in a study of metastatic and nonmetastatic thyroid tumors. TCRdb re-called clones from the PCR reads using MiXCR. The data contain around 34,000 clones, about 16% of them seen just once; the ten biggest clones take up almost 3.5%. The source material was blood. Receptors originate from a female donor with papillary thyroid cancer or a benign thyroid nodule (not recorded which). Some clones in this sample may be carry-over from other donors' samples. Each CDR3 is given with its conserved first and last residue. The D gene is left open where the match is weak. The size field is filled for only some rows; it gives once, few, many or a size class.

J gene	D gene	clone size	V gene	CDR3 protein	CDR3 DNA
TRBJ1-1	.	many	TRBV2	CASSTRLTAFF	TGTGCCAGCAGTACACGTTTAACAGCTTTCTTT
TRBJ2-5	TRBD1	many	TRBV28	CASRLGGTGGEGTQYF	TGTGCCAGCCGCTTAGGGGGGACAGGGGGCGAGGGGACCCAGTACTTC
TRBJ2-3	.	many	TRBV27	CASSPRELDTQYF	TGTGCCAGCAGTCCAAGGGAGCTTGATACGCAGTATTTT
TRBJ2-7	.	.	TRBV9	CASSSIASFYEQYF	TGTGCCAGCAGCTCCATCGCGAGCTTTTACGAGCAGTACTTC
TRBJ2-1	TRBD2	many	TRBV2	CASSMTSGREGEQFF	TGTGCCAGCAGTATGACGAGCGGGAGGGAGGGTGAGCAGTTCTTC
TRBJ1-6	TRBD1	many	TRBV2	CASSVDRANSPLHF	TGTGCCAGCAGCGTAGACAGGGCGAACTCACCCCTCCACTTT
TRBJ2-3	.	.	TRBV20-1	CSASGRDITDTQYF	TGCAGTGCTAGTGGCCGGGACATCACAGATACGCAGTATTTT
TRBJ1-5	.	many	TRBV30	CAWRNGGGNQPQHF	TGTGCCTGGAGGAACGGAGGGGGCAATCAGCCCCAGCATTTT
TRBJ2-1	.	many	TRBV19	CASGISSYNEQFF	TGTGCCAGCGGGATCAGCTCCTACAATGAGCAGTTCTTC
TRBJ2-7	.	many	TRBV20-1	CSAITSGVSYEQYF	TGCAGTGCTATTACCTCGGGCGTCTCCTACGAGCAGTACTTC
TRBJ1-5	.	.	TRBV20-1	CSATKGRNQPQHF	TGCAGTGCTACCAAGGGTCGCAATCAGCCCCAGCATTTT
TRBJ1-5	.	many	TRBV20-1	CSATAEGDQPQHF	TGCAGTGCTACCGCTGAAGGTGACCAGCCCCAGCATTTT
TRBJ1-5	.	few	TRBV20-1	CSASANSGASNQPQHF	TGCAGTGCTAGCGCTAACAGTGGTGCAAGCAATCAGCCCCAGCATTTT
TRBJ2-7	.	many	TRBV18	CASSPPDLYEQYF	TGTGCCAGCTCACCTCCCGATCTTTACGAGCAGTACTTC
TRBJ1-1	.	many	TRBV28	CASTNFRAYTEAFF	TGTGCCAGCACCAACTTTCGGGCCTACACTGAAGCTTTCTTT
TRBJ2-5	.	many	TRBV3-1	CASRKRSGETQYF	TGTGCCAGCAGAAAGCGGAGCGGGGAGACCCAGTACTTC
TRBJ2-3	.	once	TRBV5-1	CASRGYPQCTQYF	TGCGCCAGCAGAGGGTACCCCCAATGTACGCAGTATTTT
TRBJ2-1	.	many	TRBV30	CAWSDAGPTYNEQFF	TGTGCCTGGAGTGATGCGGGACCAACTTACAATGAGCAGTTCTTC
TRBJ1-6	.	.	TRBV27	CAGSLGLFGTPLHF	TGTGCCGGCAGTCTGGGGCTATTCGGGACACCCCTCCACTTT
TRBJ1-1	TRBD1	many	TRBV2	CASRGQGGTEAFF	TGTGCCAGCAGGGGACAGGGAGGGACTGAAGCTTTCTTT
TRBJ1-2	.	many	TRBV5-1	CASSWGGVEAGYTF	TGCGCCAGCAGCTGGGGAGGGGTCGAAGCTGGCTACACCTTC
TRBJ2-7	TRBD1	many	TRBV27	CASSLQGASGEQYF	TGTGCCAGCAGTCTACAGGGGGCCTCGGGTGAGCAGTACTTC
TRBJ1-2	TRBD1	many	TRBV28	CASSPDRAPYGYTF	TGTGCCAGCAGCCCGGACAGGGCCCCTTATGGCTACACCTTC
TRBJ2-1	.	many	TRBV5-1	CASSLVLTRNNEQFF	TGCGCCAGCAGCTTGGTTCTAACTCGGAACAATGAGCAGTTCTTC
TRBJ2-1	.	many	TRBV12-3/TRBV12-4	CAVGSSGLEFF	TGTGCCGTGGGGTCCTCGGGACTTGAGTTCTTC
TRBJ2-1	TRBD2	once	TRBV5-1	CASIFTSGTYNEQFF	TGCGCCAGCATCTTTACTAGCGGAACCTACAATGAGCAGTTCTTC
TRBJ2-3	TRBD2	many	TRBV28	CASRRSSGRAEDTQYF	TGTGCCAGCAGGCGTTCTAGCGGGAGGGCTGAAGATACGCAGTATTTT
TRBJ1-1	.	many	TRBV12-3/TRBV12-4	CASSWRGAAFF	TGTGCCAGCAGTTGGAGGGGGGCCGCTTTCTTT
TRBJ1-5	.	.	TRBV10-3	CATYPLVVSSNQPQHF	TGTGCCACCTACCCTTTGGTGGTCAGTAGCAATCAGCCCCAGCATTTT